This entry concerns a single TCR beta chain. The data stem from a study of tumour-infiltrating T cells in Burkitt lymphoma. Study information: Overall and progression-free survival were predicted by productive clonality.

V shed 2 bases, J shed 15 bases, and the junction held 7 bases outside the gene matches. The CDR3 has 12 residues. Germline-derived CDR1 and CDR2 are SGDLS and YYNGEE. Profiling relied on immunoSEQ multiplex PCR, and the TCRdb table lists in-frame clones only, not all of them. This sample carries about 2,400 clones, approximately 84% of them seen once, and the ten largest clones take more than 5.5%. The rearrangement uses TRBV9 and TRBJ1-5, with 8 bases lining up with TRBD1. This receptor was obtained from a human donor with diffuse large B-cell lymphoma. The specimen sequenced was tumor tissue. CDR3 sequence: CASSVPGGRLHF. CDR3 sequence (DNA): TGTGCCAGCAGCGTCCCAGGGGGCCGCTTGCATTTT.